This entry lists 7 T cell receptor beta chains sequenced from one sample in a study of molecular identifiers for immune sequencing clone quantification. TCRdb analysed the PCR reads with MiXCR anew, one entry per CDR3 protein. The data contain 85,000 to 120,000 distinct CDR3 sequences, 30% to 45% of them seen just once; the ten biggest clones take up less than 10%. Sequencing was carried out using naive CD8+ T cells from blood, with Jurkat cell RNA spiked in. Subset of the sample: FACS-sorted CD8+CD4-CCR7+CD45RA+ naive T cells. The receptors here all came from a human donor in good health. Some libraries in this study had Jurkat cell RNA spiked in.

The gene calls are TRBV6-2 or TRBV6-3 and TRBJ1-1; 11 bases align to TRBD1. With V trimmed by 7 bases and J by 7 bases, 5 bases remained unmatched. The CDR3 covers 13 residues. In germline, CDR1 is MNHEY, CDR2 SVGEGT. This chain's CDR3 is CASIGQGAVEAFF. The CDR3 region has the DNA TGTGCCAGCATCGGACAGGGGGCAGTTGAAGCTTTCTTT.

On this clonotype: A single base separates this from a much larger clone, so it may be a read error. The chain carries TRBV7-6 and TRBJ2-7, with a possible D match to TRBD2 (5 bases). The V gene's germline CDR1 is SGHVS and CDR2 FNYEAQ. The CDR3 covers 14 residues. The V end was cut by 5 bases, the J end by 6 bases, with 17 bases between. Written as DNA, the CDR3 is TGTGCCAGCAGCCCGGGGATGAGACTGCCCGAGCAGTACTTC. It specifies CASSPGMRLPEQYF.

V usage is TRBV19 and J usage is TRBJ1-2; 7 bases are shared with TRBD1. Looked up from germline, CDR1 is LNHDA and CDR2 is SQIVND (reference sequence). The CDR3 has 15 amino acids. The trim removed 5 bases at V and 4 bases at J, leaving 10 bases unmatched. CDR3 residues: CASSFGTANLYGYTF. The DNA of the CDR3 is TGTGCCAGTAGTTTTGGGACAGCAAACCTCTATGGCTACACCTTC.

Worth noting for this clonotype: One junction end disagrees with the germline gene, perhaps due to a read error. V is TRBV13 and J is TRBJ1-4, with a weak D call TRBD1 (6 bases). The CDR3 consists of 14 residues. Germline V gene data show CDR1 as PRHDT and CDR2 as FYEKMQ (reference sequence). The CDR3 DNA follows: TGTGCCAGCACCGGGGACATGGAAAGGGAAAATCTGTTTTTT. It yields the protein CASTGDMERENLFF.

This clonotype came up many times. The chain is built from TRBV29-1 and TRBJ2-5, with D possibly being TRBD2 (6 bases). V gave up 6 bases and J gave up 3 bases, with 20 bases separating them. The germline V gene encodes CDR1 SQVTM and CDR2 ANQGSEA. The CDR3 length is 15 residues. The CDR3 is CSVSSGLKNEETQYF. For the CDR3, the DNA is TGCAGCGTATCCTCGGGACTGAAGAATGAAGAGACCCAGTACTTC.

The chain links TRBV20-1 to TRBJ1-1, with D uncertain. Germline assignment: CDR1 DFQATT and CDR2 SNEGSKA (reference sequence). This CDR3 region has 14 residues. Trimming removed 6 bases at V and 0 bases at J, with 14 bases between. CDR3 loop: CSARARSLNTEAFF. The CDR3 DNA sequence: TGCAGTGCCCGGGCCCGGAGCCTGAACACTGAAGCTTTCTTT.

A remark on this clonotype: A much larger clonotype is one base distant, so this may be a read error. The chain is built from TRBV7-9 and TRBJ2-7, with TRBD1 matching 9 bases. CDR3 length equals 16 residues. Germline V gene data show CDR1 as SEHNR and CDR2 as FQNEAQ (reference sequence). DNA for the CDR3: TGTGCCAGCAGCACAACCCGGGGGGACAGGGCTTACGAGCAGTCCTTC. Protein sequence: CASSTTRGDRAYEQSF.